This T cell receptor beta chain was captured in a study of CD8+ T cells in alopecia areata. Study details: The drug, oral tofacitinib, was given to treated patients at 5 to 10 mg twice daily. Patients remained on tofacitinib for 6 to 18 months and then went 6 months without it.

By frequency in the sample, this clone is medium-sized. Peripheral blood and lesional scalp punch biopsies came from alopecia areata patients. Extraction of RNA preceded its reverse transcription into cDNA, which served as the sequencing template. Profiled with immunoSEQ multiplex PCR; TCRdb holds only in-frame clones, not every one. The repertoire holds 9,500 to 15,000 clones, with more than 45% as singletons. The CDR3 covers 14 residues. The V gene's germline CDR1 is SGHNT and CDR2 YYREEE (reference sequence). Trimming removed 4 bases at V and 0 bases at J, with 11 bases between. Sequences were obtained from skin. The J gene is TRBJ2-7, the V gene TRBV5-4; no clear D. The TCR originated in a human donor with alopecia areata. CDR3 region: CASSTSPSSYEQYF. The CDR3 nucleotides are TGTGCCAGCAGCACATCGCCAAGCTCCTACGAGCAGTACTTC.